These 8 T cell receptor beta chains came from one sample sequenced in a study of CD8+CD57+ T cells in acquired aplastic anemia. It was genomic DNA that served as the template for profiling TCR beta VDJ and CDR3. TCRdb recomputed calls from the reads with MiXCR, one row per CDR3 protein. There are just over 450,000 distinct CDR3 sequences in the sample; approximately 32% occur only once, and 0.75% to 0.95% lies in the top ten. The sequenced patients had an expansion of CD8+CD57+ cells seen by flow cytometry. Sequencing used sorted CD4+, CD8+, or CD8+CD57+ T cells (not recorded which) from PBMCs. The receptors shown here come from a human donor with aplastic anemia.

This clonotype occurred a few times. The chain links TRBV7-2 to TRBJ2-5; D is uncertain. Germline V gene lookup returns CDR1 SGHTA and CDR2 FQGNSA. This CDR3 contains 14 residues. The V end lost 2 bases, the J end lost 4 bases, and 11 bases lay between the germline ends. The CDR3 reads CASSLSLAAETQYF. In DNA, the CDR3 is TGTGCCAGCAGCTTATCGTTGGCAGCAGAGACCCAGTACTTC.

The CDR3 DNA is TGTGCCAGTAGCCCTCAGCGGTGGGGGGCTGGTTCACCCCTCCACTTT. It translates to CASSPQRWGAGSPLHF. The chain recombines TRBV19 with TRBJ1-6; tentatively, D is TRBD1 (6 bases). The CDR3 spans 16 residues. The V end lost 6 bases, the J end lost 9 bases, and 21 bases lay between the germline ends. Looked up from germline, CDR1 is LNHDA and CDR2 is SQIVND (reference sequence).

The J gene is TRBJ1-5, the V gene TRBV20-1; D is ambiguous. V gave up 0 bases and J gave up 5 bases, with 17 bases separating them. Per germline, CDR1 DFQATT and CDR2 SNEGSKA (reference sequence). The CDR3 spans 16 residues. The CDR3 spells CSARDPARVYHQPQHF. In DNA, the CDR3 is TGCAGTGCTAGAGATCCGGCCCGAGTATATCATCAGCCCCAGCATTTT.

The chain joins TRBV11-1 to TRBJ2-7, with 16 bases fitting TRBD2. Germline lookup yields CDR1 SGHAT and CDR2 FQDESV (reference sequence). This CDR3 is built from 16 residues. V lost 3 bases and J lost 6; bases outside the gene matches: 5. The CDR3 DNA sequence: TGTGCCAGCAGCTTGGGGACTAGCGGGGGGGTCAGCGAGCAGTACTTC. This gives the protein CASSLGTSGGVSEQYF.

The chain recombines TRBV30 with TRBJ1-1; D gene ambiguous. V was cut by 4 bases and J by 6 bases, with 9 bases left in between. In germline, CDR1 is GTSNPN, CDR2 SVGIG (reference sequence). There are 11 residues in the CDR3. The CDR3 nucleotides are TGTGCCTGGATTCTGGCTGCTGAAGCTTTCTTT. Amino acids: CAWILAAEAFF. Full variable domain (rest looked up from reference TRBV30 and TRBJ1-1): SQTIHQWPATLVQPVGSPLSLECTVEGTSNPNLYWYRQAAGRGLQLLFYSVGIGQISSEVPQNLSASRPQDRQFILSSKKLLLSDSGFYLCAWILAAEAFFGQGTRLTVV.

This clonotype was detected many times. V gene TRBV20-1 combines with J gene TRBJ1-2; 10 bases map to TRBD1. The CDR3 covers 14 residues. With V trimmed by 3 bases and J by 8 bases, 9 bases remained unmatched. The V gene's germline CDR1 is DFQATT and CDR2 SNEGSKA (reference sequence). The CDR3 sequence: CSASGTGATRGYTF. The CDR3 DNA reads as TGCAGTGCTAGTGGGACAGGGGCCACTCGAGGCTACACCTTC.

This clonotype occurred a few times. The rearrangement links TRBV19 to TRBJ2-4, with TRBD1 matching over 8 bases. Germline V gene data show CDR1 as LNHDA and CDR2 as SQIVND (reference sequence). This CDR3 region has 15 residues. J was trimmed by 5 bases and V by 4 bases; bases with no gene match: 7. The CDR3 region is CASSNRGVSENIQYF. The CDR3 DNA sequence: TGTGCCAGTAGTAACAGGGGGGTCTCAGAAAACATTCAGTACTTC. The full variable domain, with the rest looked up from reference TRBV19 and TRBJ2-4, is DGGITQSPKYLFRKEGQNVTLSCEQNLNHDAMYWYRQDPGQGLRLIYYSQIVNDFQKGDIAEGYSVSREKKESFPLTVTSAQKNPTAFYLCASSNRGVSENIQYFGAGTRLSVL.

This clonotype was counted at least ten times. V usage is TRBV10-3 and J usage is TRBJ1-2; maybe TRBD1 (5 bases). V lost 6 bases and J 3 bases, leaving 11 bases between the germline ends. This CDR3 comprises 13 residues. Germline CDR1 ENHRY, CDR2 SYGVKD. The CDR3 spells CAISGQADYGYTF. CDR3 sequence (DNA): TGTGCCATCAGCGGACAAGCGGACTATGGCTACACCTTC.